Listed below are T cell receptor beta chains from one sample, sequenced in a study of Tregs in tolerant kidney transplant recipients. Clones were sequenced by immunoSEQ multiplex PCR, and TCRdb holds only the in-frame ones, with some missing. The sample includes tens of thousands of clones, 75% to 95% of them seen just once. Sequenced material: CD4+ T cells from blood (PBMCs), taken 24 months after the transplant. These receptors came from a human patient who received a combined kidney and bone marrow transplant. Some of these T cells may belong to the graft donor. CDR3s include the opening cysteine and the closing phenylalanine or tryptophan. The D gene is left open where the match is weak. The size entry is marked missing in some rows and otherwise reads once, few, many or a size class.

V	size	D	J	CDR3	DNA
TRBV5-1	NA	TRBD2	TRBJ2-1	CASTVASGYDEQFF	TGCGCCAGCACCGTGGCTAGCGGGTACGATGAGCAGTTCTTC
TRBV7-3	NA	TRBD1	TRBJ1-2	CASSSGTDYGYTF	TGTGCCAGCAGCTCAGGGACAGACTATGGCTACACCTTC
TRBV5-4	NA	TRBD2	TRBJ2-7	CASSTPLAGHYEQYF	TGTGCCAGCAGCACACCACTAGCGGGCCACTACGAGCAGTACTTC
TRBV11-3	NA	TRBD1	TRBJ2-7	CASSGVGTDSYEQYF	TGTGCCAGCAGCGGTGTAGGGACAGACTCCTACGAGCAGTACTTC
TRBV4-1	NA	NA	TRBJ1-5	CASSQGQTGIVQPQHF	TGCGCCAGCAGCCAAGGACAAACAGGGATCGTTCAGCCCCAGCATTTT
TRBV30	NA	TRBD1	TRBJ2-3	CAWSVGGQRNTDTQYF	TGTGCCTGGAGTGTTGGGGGACAGCGGAACACAGATACGCAGTATTTT
TRBV7-9	NA	NA	TRBJ2-2	CASSLGVGDTGELFF	TGTGCCAGCAGCTTAGGAGTCGGGGACACCGGGGAGCTGTTTTTT
TRBV9	once	TRBD1	TRBJ2-7	CASSGGQGKNEQYF	TGTGCCAGCAGCGGTGGACAGGGAAAGAACGAGCAGTACTTC
TRBV7-8	NA	NA	TRBJ2-3	CASSLALALPRGPADTQYF	TGTGCCAGCAGCTTAGCGTTGGCTTTGCCCAGGGGACCCGCAGATACGCAGTATTTT
TRBV5-1	NA	TRBD1	TRBJ2-7	CASSLNPGTGGVEQYF	TGCGCCAGCAGCTTGAACCCCGGGACAGGGGGCGTCGAGCAGTACTTC
TRBV11-2	NA	NA	TRBJ1-1	CASSLEGGNTEAFF	TGTGCCAGCAGCTTAGAGGGGGGGAACACTGAAGCTTTCTTT
TRBV5-4	NA	NA	TRBJ2-1	CASSLGGRGSSYNEQFF	TGTGCCAGCAGCTTGGGGGGGCGGGGGAGCTCCTACAATGAGCAGTTCTTC
TRBV9	once	NA	TRBJ1-3	CASGAAGGNTIYF	TGTGCCAGCGGCGCAGCGGGTGGAAACACCATATATTTT
TRBV30	NA	TRBD2	TRBJ2-7	CAWKEKRGAPKLSSYEQYF	TGTGCCTGGAAGGAAAAGCGGGGGGCCCCAAAATTAAGCTCCTACGAGCAGTACTTC
TRBV11-2	NA	NA	TRBJ1-3	CASSFRGGAGNTIYF	TGTGCCAGCAGCTTTCGGGGGGGGGCTGGAAACACCATATATTTT
TRBV5-1	NA	TRBD2	TRBJ2-4	CASSVTGGTQYF	TGCGCCAGCAGCGTTACGGGGGGGACACAGTACTTC
TRBV4-3	NA	NA	TRBJ2-2	CASSPTTVRVAGELFF	TGCGCCAGCAGCCCAACGACAGTTCGGGTAGCCGGGGAGCTGTTTTTT
TRBV7-9	NA	TRBD1	TRBJ2-3	CASSLGDRVPDTQYF	TGTGCCAGCAGCTTAGGGGACAGGGTCCCAGATACGCAGTATTTT
TRBV7-2	NA	TRBD1	TRBJ2-7	CASSLDAGGSYEQYF	TGTGCCAGCAGCTTAGATGCAGGGGGCTCCTACGAGCAGTACTTC
TRBV13	NA	TRBD1	TRBJ2-4	CASSYRQGKNIQYF	TGTGCCAGCAGCTACCGACAGGGAAAAAACATTCAGTACTTC
TRBV5-1	NA	TRBD1	TRBJ2-7	CASSDLGQVRGYEQYF	TGCGCCAGCAGCGACCTCGGACAGGTTCGGGGCTACGAGCAGTACTTC
TRBV7-9	NA	TRBD2	TRBJ2-1	CASSLGLAGGPSYNEQFF	TGTGCCAGCAGCTTGGGACTAGCGGGAGGGCCCTCCTACAATGAGCAGTTCTTC
TRBV7-8	NA	TRBD1	TRBJ2-1	CASSVTGGSYNEQFF	TGTGCCAGCAGCGTAACAGGGGGCTCATACAATGAGCAGTTCTTC
TRBV19	NA	TRBD2	TRBJ2-5	CARTGTSAYQETQYF	TGTGCCAGAACCGGGACTAGCGCATACCAAGAGACCCAGTACTTC
TRBV4-2	NA	NA	TRBJ2-2	CASSQVSVMNTGELFF	TGTGCCAGCAGCCAAGTTTCGGTGATGAACACCGGGGAGCTGTTTTTT
TRBV9	NA	TRBD1	TRBJ2-4	CASSQGRTGPNKNIQYF	TGTGCCAGCAGCCAGGGCCGGACAGGGCCAAACAAAAACATTCAGTACTTC
TRBV27	NA	NA	TRBJ1-5	CASSLSINQPQHF	TGTGCCAGCAGTTTATCCATCAATCAGCCCCAGCATTTT
TRBV2	NA	NA	TRBJ2-2	CASTGTPNTGELFF	TGTGCCAGCACTGGGACACCGAACACCGGGGAGCTGTTTTTT
TRBV28	NA	TRBD2	TRBJ2-3	CASSVLAVRHTDTQYF	TGTGCCAGCAGTGTCCTAGCGGTGAGACACACAGATACGCAGTATTTT
TRBV9	NA	TRBD2	TRBJ2-7	CASSVGLAGSYEQYF	TGTGCCAGCAGCGTAGGACTAGCGGGGTCCTACGAGCAGTACTTC
TRBV7-2	NA	TRBD2	TRBJ2-7	CASSFVLAGAYEQYF	TGTGCCAGCAGCTTTGTTCTAGCGGGGGCCTACGAGCAGTACTTC
TRBV5-1	NA	TRBD2	TRBJ2-3	CASSAPSGRAVGTDTQYF	TGCGCCAGCAGCGCTCCTAGCGGGAGGGCGGTGGGCACAGATACGCAGTATTTT
TRBV19	NA	NA	TRBJ2-7	CASSIAEADEQYF	TGTGCCAGTAGTATCGCCGAGGCGGACGAGCAGTACTTC
TRBV15	NA	NA	TRBJ2-7	CATSRDGTRLHEQYF	TGTGCCACCAGCAGAGACGGGACAAGGTTACACGAGCAGTACTTC
TRBV7-2	NA	TRBD1	TRBJ2-7	CASSWGQNYEQYF	TGTGCCAGCAGCTGGGGACAGAACTACGAGCAGTACTTC
TRBV7-2	NA	NA	TRBJ1-5	CASSLGAGKSNQPQHF	TGTGCCAGCAGCTTAGGGGCGGGGAAGAGCAATCAGCCCCAGCATTTT
TRBV4-2	NA	TRBD1	TRBJ1-2	CASSQADRDSGGYTF	TGTGCCAGCAGCCAAGCTGACAGGGATAGCGGTGGCTACACCTTC
TRBV4-1	NA	TRBD2	TRBJ2-3	CASSQGGGAVDTQYF	TGCGCCAGCAGCCAAGGCGGGGGGGCCGTAGATACGCAGTATTTT
TRBV5-4	NA	TRBD2	TRBJ2-1	CASSWAATSGYNEQFF	TGTGCCAGCAGCTGGGCGGCGACTAGCGGGTACAATGAGCAGTTCTTC
TRBV10-3	once	TRBD1	TRBJ2-7	CAISAGQGVHEQYF	TGTGCCATCAGTGCGGGACAGGGTGTCCACGAGCAGTACTTC
TRBV7-8	NA	NA	TRBJ1-4	CASSFRATNEKLFF	TGTGCCAGCAGCTTCAGGGCCACTAATGAAAAACTGTTTTTT
TRBV6-5	NA	TRBD1	TRBJ1-2	CASSRDRVEYGYTF	TGTGCCAGCAGTCGGGACAGGGTAGAGTATGGCTACACCTTC
TRBV6-6	once	TRBD1	TRBJ2-5	CASSYSGTGYEETQYF	TGTGCCAGCAGTTACTCGGGGACAGGGTACGAAGAGACCCAGTACTTC
TRBV11-2	NA	TRBD1	TRBJ2-3	CASSLGQADTDTQYF	TGTGCCAGCAGCTTGGGACAGGCTGACACAGATACGCAGTATTTT
TRBV29-1	NA	NA	TRBJ2-7	CSVVGAGSTLFNSYEQYF	TGCAGCGTTGTAGGAGCAGGGTCGACCTTGTTTAACTCCTACGAGCAGTACTTC
TRBV7-3	NA	NA	TRBJ2-2	CASSLGRNTGELFF	TGTGCCAGCAGCTTAGGCCGAAACACCGGGGAGCTGTTTTTT
TRBV27	NA	TRBD1	TRBJ2-4	CASRATTGALGIQYF	TGTGCCAGCAGGGCGACCACAGGGGCCCTAGGCATTCAGTACTTC
TRBV19	NA	NA	TRBJ2-7	CASSTQGYEQYF	TGTGCCAGTAGTACTCAGGGGTACGAGCAGTACTTC
TRBV18	NA	TRBD1	TRBJ1-2	CASSSGQNYGYTF	TGTGCCAGCTCATCGGGACAGAACTATGGCTACACCTTC
TRBV2	few	NA	TRBJ1-4	CASSKQGAFSNEKLFF	TGTGCCAGCAGTAAGCAGGGCGCATTTTCTAATGAAAAACTGTTTTTT
TRBV30	NA	NA	TRBJ2-2	CAWRGRTTTGELFF	TGTGCCTGGAGAGGAAGAACTACCACCGGGGAGCTGTTTTTT
TRBV4-3	NA	TRBD1	TRBJ2-3	CASSQASGQSYLTDTQYF	TGCGCCAGCAGCCAAGCCTCGGGACAGTCTTATCTAACAGATACGCAGTATTTT
TRBV27	NA	TRBD1	TRBJ1-6	CASRRPGTVENNSPLHF	TGTGCCAGCAGACGACCTGGGACAGTCGAAAATAATTCCCCCCTCCACTTT